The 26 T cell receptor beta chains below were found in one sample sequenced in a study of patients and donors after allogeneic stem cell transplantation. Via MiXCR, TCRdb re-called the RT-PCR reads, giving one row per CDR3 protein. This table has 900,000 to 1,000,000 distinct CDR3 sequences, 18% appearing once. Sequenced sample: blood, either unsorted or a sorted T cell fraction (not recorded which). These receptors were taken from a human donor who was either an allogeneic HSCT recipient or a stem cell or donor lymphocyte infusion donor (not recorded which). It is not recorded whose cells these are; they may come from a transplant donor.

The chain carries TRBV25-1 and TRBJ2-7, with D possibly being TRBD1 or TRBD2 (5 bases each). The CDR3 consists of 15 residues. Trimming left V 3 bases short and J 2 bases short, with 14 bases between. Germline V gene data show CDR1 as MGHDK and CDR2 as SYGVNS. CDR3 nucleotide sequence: TGTGCCAGCAGTGATCTGGAAGGGGAGACCTACGAGCAGTACTTC. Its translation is CASSDLEGETYEQYF.

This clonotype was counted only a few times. CDR3 in amino acids: CASSLNQGDTQYF. The DNA of the CDR3 is TGTGCCAGCAGCCTAAATCAGGGAGATACGCAGTATTTT. The rearrangement links TRBV7-6 to TRBJ2-3; D may be TRBD1 (5 bases). Per germline, CDR1 SGHVS and CDR2 FNYEAQ. The CDR3 length is 13 residues. V lost 5 bases and J 5 bases, leaving 11 bases between the germline ends.

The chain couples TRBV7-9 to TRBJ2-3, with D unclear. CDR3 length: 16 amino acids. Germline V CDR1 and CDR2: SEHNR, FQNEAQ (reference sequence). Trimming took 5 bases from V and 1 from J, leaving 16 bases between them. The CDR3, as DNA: TGTGCCAGCAGCCCTCCGCAGGCGGTCGGCACAGATACGCAGTATTTT. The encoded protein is CASSPPQAVGTDTQYF.

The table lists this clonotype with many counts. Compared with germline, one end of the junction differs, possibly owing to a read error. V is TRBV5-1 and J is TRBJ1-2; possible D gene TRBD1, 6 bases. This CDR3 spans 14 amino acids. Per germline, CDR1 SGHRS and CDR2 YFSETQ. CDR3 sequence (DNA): TGTGCCAGCAGCTTAGGGCAGGGGTTCTATGGCTACACCTTC. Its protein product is CASSLGQGFYGYTF.

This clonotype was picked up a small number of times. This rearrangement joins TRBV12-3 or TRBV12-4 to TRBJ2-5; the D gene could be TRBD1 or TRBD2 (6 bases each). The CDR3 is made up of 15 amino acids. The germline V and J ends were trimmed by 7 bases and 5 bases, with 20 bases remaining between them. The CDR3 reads CASTNPGAPMETQYF. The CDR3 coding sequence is TGTGCCAGCACCAACCCGGGGGCCCCCATGGAGACCCAGTACTTC.

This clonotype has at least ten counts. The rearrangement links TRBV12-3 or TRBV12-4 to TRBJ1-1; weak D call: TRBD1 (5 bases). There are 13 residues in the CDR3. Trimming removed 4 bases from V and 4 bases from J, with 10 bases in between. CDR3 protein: CASSYGGGTEAFF. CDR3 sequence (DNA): TGTGCCAGCAGTTACGGGGGAGGCACTGAAGCTTTCTTT.

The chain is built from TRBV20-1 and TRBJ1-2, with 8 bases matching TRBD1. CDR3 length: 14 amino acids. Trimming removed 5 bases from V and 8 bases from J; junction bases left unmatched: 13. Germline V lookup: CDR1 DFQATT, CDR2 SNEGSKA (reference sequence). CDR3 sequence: CSAYLGQGNYGYTF. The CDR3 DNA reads TGCAGTGCTTACCTCGGACAGGGAAATTACGGCTACACCTTC.

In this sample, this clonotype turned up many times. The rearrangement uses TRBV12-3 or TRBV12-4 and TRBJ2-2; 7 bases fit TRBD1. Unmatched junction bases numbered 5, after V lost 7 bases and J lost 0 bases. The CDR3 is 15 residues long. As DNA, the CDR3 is TGTGCCAGCACCCTAACAGGGGCGAACACCGGGGAGCTGTTTTTT. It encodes CASTLTGANTGELFF.

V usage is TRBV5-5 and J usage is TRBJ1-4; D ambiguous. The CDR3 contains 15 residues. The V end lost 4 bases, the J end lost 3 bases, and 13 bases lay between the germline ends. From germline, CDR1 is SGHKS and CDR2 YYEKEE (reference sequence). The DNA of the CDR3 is TGTGCCAGCAGCCCCTTGGCAGCATCTAATGAAAAACTGTTTTTT. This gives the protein CASSPLAASNEKLFF.

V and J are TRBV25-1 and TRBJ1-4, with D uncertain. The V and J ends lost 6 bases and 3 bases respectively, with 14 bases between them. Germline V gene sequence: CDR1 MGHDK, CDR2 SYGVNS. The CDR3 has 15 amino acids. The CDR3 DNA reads TGTGCCAGCAGCGACCGGAGGTTATCTAATGAAAAACTGTTTTTT. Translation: CASSDRRLSNEKLFF.

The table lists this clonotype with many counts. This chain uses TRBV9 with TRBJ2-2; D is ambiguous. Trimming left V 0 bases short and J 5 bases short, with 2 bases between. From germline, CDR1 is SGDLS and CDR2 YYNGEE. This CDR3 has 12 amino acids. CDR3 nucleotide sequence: TGTGCCAGCAGCGTAGAGACCGGGGAGCTGTTTTTT. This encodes CASSVETGELFF.

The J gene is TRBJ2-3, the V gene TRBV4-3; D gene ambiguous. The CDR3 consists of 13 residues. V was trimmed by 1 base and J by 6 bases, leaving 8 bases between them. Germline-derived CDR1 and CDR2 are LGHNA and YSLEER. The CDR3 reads CASSQGRLDTQYF. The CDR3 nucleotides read TGCGCCAGCAGCCAAGGACGACTCGATACGCAGTATTTT.

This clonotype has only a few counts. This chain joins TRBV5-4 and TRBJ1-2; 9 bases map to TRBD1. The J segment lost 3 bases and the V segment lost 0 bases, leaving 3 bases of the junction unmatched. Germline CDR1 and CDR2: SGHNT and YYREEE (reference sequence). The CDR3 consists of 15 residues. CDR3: CASSLGDRVYYGYTF. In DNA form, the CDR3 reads TGTGCCAGCAGCTTGGGGGACAGGGTTTACTATGGCTACACCTTC.

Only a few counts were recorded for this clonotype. In DNA form, the CDR3 reads TGTGCCAGCAGCGGGTCACAGGGAACTGAAGCTTTCTTT. Protein product: CASSGSQGTEAFF. This chain links TRBV9 with TRBJ1-1, with D possibly TRBD1 on 6 matching bases. Looked up from germline, CDR1 is SGDLS and CDR2 is YYNGEE. This CDR3 contains 13 residues. V dropped 3 bases and J dropped 5 bases, with 11 bases sitting between them.

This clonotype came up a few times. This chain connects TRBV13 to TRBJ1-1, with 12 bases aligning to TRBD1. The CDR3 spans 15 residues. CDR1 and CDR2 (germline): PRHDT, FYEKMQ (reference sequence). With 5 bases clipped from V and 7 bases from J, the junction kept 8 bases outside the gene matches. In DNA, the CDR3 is TGTGCCAGCAGCCTCGGGACAGGGGGCAAGCGTGAAGCTTTCTTT. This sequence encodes CASSLGTGGKREAFF.

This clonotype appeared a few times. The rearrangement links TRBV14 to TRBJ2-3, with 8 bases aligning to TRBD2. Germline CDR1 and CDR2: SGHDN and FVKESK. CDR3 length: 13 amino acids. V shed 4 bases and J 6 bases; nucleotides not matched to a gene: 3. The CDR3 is CASSRQRGDTQYF. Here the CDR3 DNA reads TGTGCCAGCAGCCGGCAGCGGGGGGATACGCAGTATTTT.

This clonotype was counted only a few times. CDR3 loop: CSARDRGKPGRQTNYEQYF. In DNA form, the CDR3 reads TGCAGTGCTAGAGATCGGGGGAAACCGGGACGACAAACCAACTACGAGCAGTACTTC. V usage is TRBV20-1 and J usage is TRBJ2-7, with a weak D call TRBD2 (6 bases). The germline gives CDR1 DFQATT, CDR2 SNEGSKA (reference sequence). The germline V and J ends were trimmed by 0 bases and 3 bases, with 27 bases remaining between them. This CDR3 comprises 19 residues.

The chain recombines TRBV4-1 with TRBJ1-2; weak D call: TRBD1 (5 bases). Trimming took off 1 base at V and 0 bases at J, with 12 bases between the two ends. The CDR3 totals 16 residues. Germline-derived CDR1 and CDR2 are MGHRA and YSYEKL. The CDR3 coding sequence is TGCGCCAGCAGCCAAGCTGAGACGGGGGCTAACTATGGCTACACCTTC. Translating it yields CASSQAETGANYGYTF.

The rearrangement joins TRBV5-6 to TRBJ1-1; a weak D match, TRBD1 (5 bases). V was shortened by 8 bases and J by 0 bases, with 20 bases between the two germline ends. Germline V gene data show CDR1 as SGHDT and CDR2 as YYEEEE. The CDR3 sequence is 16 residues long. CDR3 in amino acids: CASAGKAGPMNTEAFF. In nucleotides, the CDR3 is TGTGCCAGTGCCGGTAAGGCAGGGCCGATGAACACTGAAGCTTTCTTT.

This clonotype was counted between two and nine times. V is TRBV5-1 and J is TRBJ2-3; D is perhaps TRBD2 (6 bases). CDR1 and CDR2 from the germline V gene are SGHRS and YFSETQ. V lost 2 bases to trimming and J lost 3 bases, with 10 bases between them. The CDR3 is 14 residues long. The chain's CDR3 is CASSFTSRTDTQYF. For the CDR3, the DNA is TGCGCCAGCAGCTTCACTAGCAGGACAGATACGCAGTATTTT. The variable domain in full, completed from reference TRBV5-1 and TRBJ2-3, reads KAGVTQTPRYLIKTRGQQVTLSCSPISGHRSVSWYQQTPGQGLQFLFEYFSETQRNKGNFPGRFSGRQFSNSRSEMNVSTLELGDSALYLCASSFTSRTDTQYFGPGTRLTVL.

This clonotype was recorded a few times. The DNA for the CDR3 is TGCAGTGCTAGAGGCCCTAGCGGCATCTTTGAGCAGTTCTTC. Amino acid sequence: CSARGPSGIFEQFF. The chain links TRBV20-1 to TRBJ2-1; 7 bases match TRBD2. V shed 1 base, J shed 9 bases, and the junction held 9 bases outside the gene matches. CDR3 length: 14 amino acids. The germline CDR1 and CDR2 sequences are DFQATT and SNEGSKA (reference sequence).

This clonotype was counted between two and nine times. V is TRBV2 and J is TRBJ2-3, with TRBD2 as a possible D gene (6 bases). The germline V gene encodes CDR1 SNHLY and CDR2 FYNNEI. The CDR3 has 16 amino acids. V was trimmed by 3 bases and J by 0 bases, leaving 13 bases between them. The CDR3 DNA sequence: TGTGCCAGCAGTGAGGGAGGCGGGGCGAGCACAGATACGCAGTATTTT. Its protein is CASSEGGGASTDTQYF.

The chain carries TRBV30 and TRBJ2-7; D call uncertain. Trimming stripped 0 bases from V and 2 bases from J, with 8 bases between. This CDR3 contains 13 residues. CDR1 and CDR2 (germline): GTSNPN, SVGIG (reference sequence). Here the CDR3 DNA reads TGTGCCTGGAGTGTACTCGGAGCCTACGAGCAGTACTTC. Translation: CAWSVLGAYEQYF.

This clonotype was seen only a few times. Here the CDR3 reads CASSQDLSPPGNPGQTYEQYF. CDR3 nucleotides: TGTGCCAGCAGCCAAGATCTCAGTCCGCCCGGCAACCCGGGACAGACCTACGAGCAGTACTTC. The J gene is TRBJ2-7, the V gene TRBV4-2; the match to TRBD1 covers 7 bases. Germline trimming cut 0 bases from V and 2 bases from J; bases unmatched to any gene: 22. From germline, CDR1 is LGHNA and CDR2 YNFKEQ. The length of the CDR3 is 21 residues.

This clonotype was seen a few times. The chain's CDR3 is CASSSRPGRNTDTQYF. The CDR3 DNA follows: TGTGCCAGCAGCTCAAGGCCGGGCAGAAACACAGATACGCAGTATTTT. The J gene is TRBJ2-3, the V gene TRBV7-9; D unclear. The germline gives CDR1 SEHNR, CDR2 FQNEAQ (reference sequence). This CDR3 comprises 16 residues. Between the trimmed V and J ends, which lost 4 bases and 2 bases, there was a span of 16 bases.

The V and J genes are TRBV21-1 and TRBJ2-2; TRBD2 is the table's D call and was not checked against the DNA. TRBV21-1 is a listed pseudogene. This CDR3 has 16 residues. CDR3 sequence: CASSTGTSGRAGELFF. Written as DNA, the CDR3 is TGTGCCAGCAGCACCGGGACTAGCGGGAGGGCCGGGGAGCTGTTTTTT.